The entry below describes one T cell receptor beta chain. Per germline, CDR1 SNHLY and CDR2 FYNNEI. The V and J ends lost 0 bases and 6 bases, in that order; junction bases with no gene match: 7. The CDR3 length is 15 residues. This specimen belongs to a study of blood T cell repertoires in COVID-19. As for the study in general: Whether acute or convalescent, the COVID-19 samples came from the United States, Italy and Spain. T cells, B-cell-depleted T cells, or PBMCs provided the cDNA or gDNA that served as material.

Generated by immunoSEQ multiplex PCR, the TCRdb table keeps only in-frame clones and is missing some. The table has about 73,000 clones, 60% to 80% seen once; the top ten hold approximately 2.5%. Sequencing was done on a sample of peripheral blood. This receptor was obtained from a man in his 70s with COVID-19, enrolled during active disease. The chain couples TRBV2 to TRBJ1-2; TRBD1 aligns across 7 bases. The CDR3 sequence is CASSEASGQVNGYTF. CDR3 in DNA: TGTGCCAGCAGTGAAGCGAGCGGACAGGTTAATGGCTACACCTTC.